Sequencing of this T cell receptor (beta chain) was carried out in a study of identical twins. Whole-study results and caveats: Fewer insertions marked abundant cord blood beta clonotypes; young adult naive trended weakly, memory not at all. The study reached conclusions through statistical analysis that was cross-sectional, not following the same donors. For monozygotic twins, models underestimated out-of-frame TCR alpha sharing.

Germline V CDR1 and CDR2: SQVTM, ANQGSEA. The V end was cut by 4 bases, the J end by 10 bases, with 15 bases between. The CDR3 is made up of 12 amino acids. As regards this clonotype: The antigen is not known.

A universal primer site arose from template switching, and cDNA bore unique molecular identifiers. TCRdb processed the 5' RACE reads anew with MiXCR; each CDR3 protein has one entry. The table records 200,000 to 250,000 distinct CDR3 sequences, about an eighth of them present only once. This clonotype was sampled from a woman aged 18-29 years in good health. The material sequenced was memory (CD45RO+) T cells sorted from blood. The chain links TRBV29-1 to TRBJ2-3, with D possibly TRBD2 on 7 matching bases. CDR3 sequence (DNA): TGCAGCGTTGGGGAACAGGGAGGGTCGCAGTATTTT. Its translation is CSVGEQGGSQYF.